This T cell receptor beta chain was recovered during a study of T cells in tuberculosis. Across the whole study: This South African cohort compared adolescents with or without latent tuberculosis against adults with active tuberculosis.

This CDR3 region has 13 residues. Germline V gene sequence: CDR1 KGHSH, CDR2 LQKENI. After removal of 4 bases from V and 9 bases from J, the junction contained 7 bases not matched to a gene. Time point meaning: new active TB diagnosis, blood taken before or within 7 days of starting treatment. Tuberculosis was confirmed by positive sputum smear and/or M. tuberculosis culture. On average roughly 100,000 T cells per donor were immunosequenced. Using immunoSEQ multiplex PCR, the repertoire was profiled, and TCRdb retains in-frame clones only, with some absent. The data contain 30,000 to 40,000 clones, roughly 94% of them singletons.

V and J are TRBV18 and TRBJ2-3; TRBD1 matches at 7 bases. This specimen consisted of PBMCs, obtained at tuberculosis diagnosis. The TCR originated in an adult with tuberculosis. CDR3 nucleotides: TGTGCCAGCTCACTTGATCAGGGGGAGACGCAGTATTTT. It codes for CASSLDQGETQYF.